The 15 T cell receptor beta chains below were found in one sample sequenced in a study of blood T cell repertoires in COVID-19. The table came from immunoSEQ multiplex PCR; TCRdb's copy has only in-frame clones and leaves some out. The sample gives about 99,000 clones, about 89% of which show up once; around 3.8% is in the top ten. Sequenced: peripheral blood. The receptors were sampled from a woman aged 55-69 years with acute or convalescent COVID-19.

V and J are TRBV6-4 and TRBJ1-1; tentative D call: TRBD1 (5 bases). Germline CDR1 and CDR2: MRHNA and SNTAGT. Trimming stripped 3 bases from V and 1 base from J, with 12 bases between. The CDR3 is 15 amino acids. In DNA form, the CDR3 reads TGTGCCAGCAGTGAAACCGGGGGGGGGAACACTGAAGCTTTCTTT. Its protein product is CASSETGGGNTEAFF.

This CDR3 reads CASSLDQGRAEAFF. CDR3 nucleotides: TGTGCCAGCAGCTTAGACCAGGGTCGCGCTGAAGCTTTCTTT. The V call is TRBV7-9, the J call TRBJ1-1, with D perhaps TRBD1 (5 bases). Looked up from germline, CDR1 is SEHNR and CDR2 is FQNEAQ (reference sequence). CDR3 size: 14 residues. The V end lost 1 base, the J end lost 6 bases, and 12 bases lay between the germline ends.

The gene calls are TRBV5-1 and TRBJ1-1; maybe TRBD1 (5 bases). The germline V gene has CDR1 SGHRS and CDR2 YFSETQ. This CDR3 region has 15 residues. V was shortened by 3 bases and J by 2 bases, with 14 bases between the two germline ends. CDR3 nucleotide sequence: TGCGCCAGCAGCTCGGAAGGGCAGGGTAACACTGAAGCTTTCTTT. It yields the protein CASSSEGQGNTEAFF.

The rearrangement uses TRBV7-9 and TRBJ1-4; the match to TRBD1 covers 7 bases. Germline loops: CDR1 SEHNR, CDR2 FQNEAQ (reference sequence). With V trimmed by 5 bases and J by 8 bases, 8 bases remained unmatched. The length of the CDR3 is 14 residues. CDR3 sequence (DNA): TGTGCCAGCAGCGCCAGGGGGTTTGGCGAAAAACTGTTTTTT. Amino acid sequence: CASSARGFGEKLFF.

This chain uses TRBV7-3 with TRBJ1-6; D gene ambiguous. This CDR3 is 14 amino acids long. Germline V gene sequence: CDR1 SGHTA, CDR2 FQGTGA. Trimming took off 1 base at V and 7 bases at J, with 8 bases between the two ends. CDR3 amino acids: CASSLKGGNSPLHF. The DNA of the CDR3 is TGTGCCAGCAGCTTAAAGGGCGGGAATTCACCCCTCCACTTT.

Of note for this clone: Other DNA sequences in the same sample also yield this CDR3. The chain recombines TRBV18 with TRBJ1-2; 8 bases fit TRBD1. Germline V CDR1 and CDR2: KGHSH, LQKENI. The V gene end was trimmed by 3 bases and the J gene end by 2 bases; junction bases not matched to a gene: 5. This CDR3 region has 15 residues. CDR3 bases: TGTGCCAGCTCACCCGGACAGGGCCCCAACTATGGCTACACCTTC. Translation: CASSPGQGPNYGYTF.

The chain recombines TRBV24-1 with TRBJ2-3; 10 nucleotides match TRBD1. This CDR3 has 16 amino acids. Unmatched junction bases numbered 8, after V lost 5 bases and J lost 4 bases. CDR1 is KGHDR and CDR2 is SFDVKD in the germline V gene. As DNA, the CDR3 is TGTGCCACCAGTGGGTTGACAGGGGGCGGCGCAGATACGCAGTATTTT. It specifies CATSGLTGGGADTQYF.

The rearrangement joins TRBV5-1 to TRBJ2-1, with D possibly matching TRBD2 (6 bases). Germline CDR1 is SGHRS and CDR2 is YFSETQ. Trimming took off 3 bases at V and 2 bases at J, with 9 bases between the two ends. This CDR3 is built from 14 residues. As DNA, the CDR3 is TGCGCCAGCAGCTCGGGCGGGACCTACAATGAGCAGTTCTTC. Protein sequence: CASSSGGTYNEQFF.

The CDR3 loop reads CASSVIGLAGGELFF. CDR3 in DNA: TGTGCCAGCAGTGTGATTGGACTAGCGGGGGGTGAGCTGTTTTTT. V is TRBV27 and J is TRBJ2-2, with 14 nucleotides matching TRBD2. Trimming cost V 5 bases and J 11 bases; bases outside gene matches: 7. The length of the CDR3 is 15 residues. Germline V gives CDR1 MNHEY, CDR2 SMNVEV (reference sequence).

Only a few counts were recorded for this clone. The chain couples TRBV7-9 to TRBJ1-2; D might be TRBD1 (5 bases). Germline V gene data show CDR1 as SEHNR and CDR2 as FQNEAQ (reference sequence). The CDR3 spans 13 residues. The ends were cut back, 4 bases at V and 3 bases at J, with 9 bases in the middle. CDR3 sequence (DNA): TGTGCCAGCAGCTCCTGGGGGGACTATGGCTACACCTTC. Translation gives CASSSWGDYGYTF.

The chain carries TRBV6-5 and TRBJ1-4; D not resolved. The CDR3 is 14 amino acids. The germline V and J ends were trimmed by 2 bases and 8 bases, with 12 bases remaining between them. Germline V gene sequence: CDR1 MNHEY, CDR2 SVGAGI. The CDR3 bases are TGTGCCAGCAGTTACGGACTCGCAAACGAAAAACTGTTTTTT. This translates into CASSYGLANEKLFF.

V and J are TRBV27 and TRBJ1-5; the D gene is possibly TRBD1 (6 bases). Per germline, CDR1 MNHEY and CDR2 SMNVEV (reference sequence). The CDR3 length is 17 residues. V lost 5 bases and J 1 base, leaving 18 bases between the germline ends. CDR3 sequence: CASSTGQHLRSNQPQHF. The CDR3 DNA is TGTGCCAGCAGTACCGGACAGCACCTACGCAGCAATCAGCCCCAGCATTTT.

V is TRBV6-5 and J is TRBJ1-2; D might be TRBD1 (5 bases). V was pared by 0 bases and J by 4 bases, with 15 bases between. Germline CDR1 MNHEY, CDR2 SVGAGI. This CDR3 contains 16 residues. CDR3 sequence: CASSYSSPGSPYGYTF. The CDR3 DNA reads as TGTGCCAGCAGTTACTCTTCCCCAGGGTCCCCCTATGGCTACACCTTC.

The DNA of the CDR3 is TGTGCCAGCAGCTTTGGTGCGAGGAGGCAAGAGACCCAGTACTTC. It yields the protein CASSFGARRQETQYF. The chain recombines TRBV11-2 with TRBJ2-5; possible D gene TRBD2, 5 bases. The CDR3 consists of 15 residues. Germline V CDR1 and CDR2: SGHAT, FQNNGV. With 3 bases removed from V and 2 bases from J, the gap between germline ends came to 13 bases.

This chain uses TRBV28 with TRBJ2-7; 15 positions match TRBD2. With 6 bases clipped from V and 5 bases from J, the junction kept 14 bases outside the gene matches. CDR1 and CDR2 from the germline V gene are MDHEN and SYDVKM. This CDR3 comprises 18 residues. CDR3 amino acids: CASRSMGLAGGSFHEQYF. The DNA for the CDR3 is TGTGCCAGCAGGTCAATGGGACTAGCGGGAGGCTCTTTTCACGAGCAGTACTTC.